The 13 T cell receptor beta chains listed next were all sequenced from one sample in a study of regulatory T cells in long-lasting Graves disease. As for time point: newly diagnosed GD, antithyroid drugs for less than 3 months. PBMC-derived RNA was used for the TCR library. The TCR beta library used iRepertoire HTBI primers with Arm-PCR amplification of CDR3. TCRdb processed the multiplex PCR reads anew with MiXCR; each CDR3 protein has one entry. The sample records around 450,000 distinct CDR3 sequences, over 14% being singletons. The same data also went into a second study, on T cells in Graves' hyperthyroidism and ophthalmopathy.

Sequenced here: peripheral blood mononuclear cells (PBMCs), sampled at new diagnosis, from a patient treated with antithyroid drugs. Receptors were obtained from a woman in her thirties or forties with Graves disease.

In this sample, this clonotype turned up a few times. The chain carries TRBV14 and TRBJ2-2, with D possibly TRBD1 on 5 matching bases. This CDR3 is built from 16 residues. Trimming removed 5 bases at V and 3 bases at J, with 16 bases between. Looked up from germline, CDR1 is SGHDN and CDR2 is FVKESK. As DNA, the CDR3 is TGTGCCAGCAGCTCGGACAACCCCCTCTACACCGGGGAGCTGTTTTTT. Its protein product is CASSSDNPLYTGELFF.

This clonotype has at least ten counts. CDR3 in amino acids: CATSRVFVETQYF. DNA for the CDR3: TGTGCCACCAGCAGAGTGTTCGTAGAGACCCAGTACTTC. The chain uses TRBV15 and TRBJ2-5; the D is unclear. Germline CDR1 reads LNHNV; CDR2 reads YYDKDF (reference sequence). The CDR3 contains 13 residues. V gave up 1 base and J gave up 4 bases, with 7 bases separating them.

The V call is TRBV14, the J call TRBJ1-6; D call uncertain. The CDR3 covers 13 residues. The V gene's germline CDR1 is SGHDN and CDR2 FVKESK. Trimming left V 4 bases short and J 10 bases short, with 11 bases between. The CDR3 bases are TGTGCCAGCAGCCTCCAGACATTGTCACCCCTCCACTTT. Amino acid sequence: CASSLQTLSPLHF.

In its sample, this clonotype was seen many times. The rearrangement joins TRBV7-2 to TRBJ2-1; TRBD2 matches at 13 bases. With 5 bases clipped from V and 8 bases from J, the junction kept 6 bases outside the gene matches. The germline V gene encodes CDR1 SGHTA and CDR2 FQGNSA. This CDR3 has 15 residues. CDR3 region: CASSPGTSGIDEQFF. The CDR3 DNA reads as TGTGCCAGCAGCCCTGGGACTAGCGGGATAGATGAGCAGTTCTTC.

This clonotype has ten or more counts. The chain recombines TRBV28 with TRBJ2-1, with a possible D match to TRBD1 (6 bases). CDR3 length equals 14 residues. Per germline, CDR1 MDHEN and CDR2 SYDVKM. The V and J ends lost 3 bases and 10 bases respectively, with 16 bases between them. CDR3 nucleotides: TGTGCCAGCAGTTTCAGAAATTACAGGGAAGAGCAGTTCTTC. It is translated as CASSFRNYREEQFF.

Many counts were recorded for this clonotype. The V gene is TRBV28, the J gene TRBJ2-2; TRBD2 matches at 7 bases. The CDR3 contains 16 residues. CDR1 and CDR2 (germline): MDHEN, SYDVKM. The V segment lost 4 bases and the J segment 5 bases; nucleotides outside the gene matches: 10. The CDR3 here is CASSSFAGEVTGELFF. CDR3 sequence (DNA): TGTGCCAGCAGTTCTTTCGCGGGAGAAGTGACCGGGGAGCTGTTTTTT.

This clonotype was counted only a few times. The chain is built from TRBV7-2 and TRBJ2-4; 8 bases are shared with TRBD1. The germline V gene has CDR1 SGHTA and CDR2 FQGNSA. Trimming cost V 1 base and J 4 bases; bases outside gene matches: 9. The CDR3 sequence is 17 residues long. CDR3 in amino acids: CASSLVGVTGVKNIQYF. DNA for the CDR3: TGTGCCAGCAGCTTAGTGGGGGTGACAGGGGTGAAAAACATTCAGTACTTC. The variable domain in full, completed from reference TRBV7-2 and TRBJ2-4, reads GAGVSQSPSNKVTEKGKDVELRCDPISGHTALYWYRQSLGQGLEFLIYFQGNSAPDKSGLPSDRFSAERTGGSVSTLTIQRTQQEDSAVYLCASSLVGVTGVKNIQYFGAGTRLSVL.

This rearrangement joins TRBV5-1 to TRBJ2-7; perhaps TRBD1 as D (5 bases). CDR3 size: 13 residues. Between the trimmed V and J ends, which lost 4 bases and 3 bases, there was a span of 11 bases. Germline V gene lookup returns CDR1 SGHRS and CDR2 YFSETQ. The CDR3 nucleotides read TGCGCCAGCAGCCAACAGGAACTCTACGAGCAGTACTTC. It codes for CASSQQELYEQYF.

V is TRBV9 and J is TRBJ1-6, with D tentatively TRBD1 (6 bases). The CDR3 covers 15 residues. The germline V and J ends were trimmed by 3 bases and 8 bases, with 15 bases remaining between them. CDR1 is SGDLS and CDR2 is YYNGEE in the germline V gene. CDR3 region: CASSAQGAVDSPLHF. For the CDR3, the DNA is TGTGCCAGCAGCGCACAGGGTGCGGTCGATTCACCCCTCCACTTT.

This clonotype was seen a handful of times. The gene calls are TRBV28 and TRBJ2-3; D gene unclear. Trimming removed 7 bases from V and 5 bases from J, with 10 bases in between. From germline, CDR1 is MDHEN and CDR2 SYDVKM. This CDR3 contains 12 residues. The CDR3 nucleotides read TGTGCCAGCAAACCTCGAGAAGATACGCAGTATTTT. Protein: CASKPREDTQYF. The full variable domain, completed using reference TRBV28 and TRBJ2-3, is DVKVTQSSRYLVKRTGEKVFLECVQDMDHENMFWYRQDPGLGLRLIYFSYDVKMKEKGDIPEGYSVSREKKERFSLILESASTNQTSMYLCASKPREDTQYFGPGTRLTVL.

Of note for this clonotype: A much larger clone differs by one base, so this may be a read error. The chain recombines TRBV3-1 with TRBJ2-1; TRBD2 matches at 9 bases. The CDR3 loop spans 16 amino acids. Germline CDR1 reads LGHDT; CDR2 reads YNNKEL (reference sequence). The J segment lost 5 bases and the V segment lost 3 bases, leaving 8 bases of the junction unmatched. CDR3 sequence (DNA): TGTGCCAGCAGCCAGATCGCGGGAGGGCCCGACAATGAGCAGTTCTTC. Amino acid sequence: CASSQIAGGPDNEQFF.

This clonotype has a count of ten or more. V gene TRBV9 combines with J gene TRBJ2-7; TRBD1 matches 9 bases. Germline V gene data show CDR1 as SGDLS and CDR2 as YYNGEE. The CDR3 totals 14 residues. Trimming removed 3 bases from V and 1 base from J; junction bases left unmatched: 2. The CDR3 spells CASSETGGSYEQYF. As DNA, the CDR3 is TGTGCCAGCAGCGAGACAGGGGGGTCCTACGAGCAGTACTTC.

The chain uses TRBV11-3 and TRBJ2-1; 13 bases map to TRBD2. Unmatched junction bases numbered 3, after V lost 3 bases and J lost 4 bases. CDR3 size: 16 residues. Germline values: CDR1 SGHNT, CDR2 YENEEA. The CDR3, as DNA: TGTGCCAGCAGCTTCAGGACTAGCGGGGGATACAATGAGCAGTTCTTC. Translated: CASSFRTSGGYNEQFF. The full variable domain, with the rest looked up from reference TRBV11-3 and TRBJ2-1, is EAGVVQSPRYKIIEKKQPVAFWCNPISGHNTLYWYLQNLGQGPELLIRYENEEAVDDSQLPKDRFSAERLKGVDSTLKIQPAELGDSAVYLCASSFRTSGGYNEQFFGPGTRLTVL.